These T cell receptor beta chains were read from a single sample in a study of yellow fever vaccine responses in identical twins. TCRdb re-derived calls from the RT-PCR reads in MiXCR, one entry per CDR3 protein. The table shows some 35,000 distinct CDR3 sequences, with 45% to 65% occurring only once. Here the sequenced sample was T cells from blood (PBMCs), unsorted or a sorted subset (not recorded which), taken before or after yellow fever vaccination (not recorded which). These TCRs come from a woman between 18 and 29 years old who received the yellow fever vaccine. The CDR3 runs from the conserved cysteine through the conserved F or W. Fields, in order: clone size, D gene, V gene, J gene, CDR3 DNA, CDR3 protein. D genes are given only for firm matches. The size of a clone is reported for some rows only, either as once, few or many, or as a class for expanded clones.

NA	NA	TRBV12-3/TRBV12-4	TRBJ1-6	TGTGCCAGCTCGTACAGATTAAATTCACCCCTCCACTTT	CASSYRLNSPLHF
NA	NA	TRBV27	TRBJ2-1	TGTGCCAGCACCAAAAAAACAGGGAGCTCCTACAATGAGCAGTTCTTC	CASTKKTGSSYNEQFF
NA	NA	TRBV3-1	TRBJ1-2	TGTGCCAGCAGCCAAGTTGTAGGGAACTATGGCTACACCTTC	CASSQVVGNYGYTF
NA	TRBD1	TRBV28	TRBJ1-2	TGTGCCAGCAGTGTGGGACAGGCTAACTATGGCTACACCTTC	CASSVGQANYGYTF
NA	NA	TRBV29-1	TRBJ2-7	TGCAGCGTTGAGAAGGGTGCCGGGTACGAGCAGTACTTC	CSVEKGAGYEQYF
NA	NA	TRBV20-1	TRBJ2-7	TGCAGTGCTAGGGTGCCAGCGGAGACCTACGAGCAGTACTTC	CSARVPAETYEQYF
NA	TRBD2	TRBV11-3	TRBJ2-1	TGTGCCAGCAGCGATCTAGCGGGAGGGCAGAATGAGCAGTTCTTC	CASSDLAGGQNEQFF
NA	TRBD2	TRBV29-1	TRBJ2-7	TGCAGCGCCACTAGCGGGAACTCCTACGAGCAGTACTTC	CSATSGNSYEQYF
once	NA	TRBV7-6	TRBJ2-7	TGTGCCAGCAGCCCCGGGAGTCAGTACGAGCAGTACTTC	CASSPGSQYEQYF
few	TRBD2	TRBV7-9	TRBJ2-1	TGTGCCAGCAGCTTACTAGCGGGGGGCTACAATGAGCAGTTCTTC	CASSLLAGGYNEQFF
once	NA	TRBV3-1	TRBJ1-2	TGTGCCAGCAGCCAAGACACCTTCCCCTATGGCTACACCTTC	CASSQDTFPYGYTF
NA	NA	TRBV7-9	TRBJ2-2	TGTGCCAGCAGCCCGACAGCGAACACCGGGGAGCTGTTTTTT	CASSPTANTGELFF
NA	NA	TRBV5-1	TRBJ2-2	TGCGCCAGCAGCCCTCGGGGAACCGGGGAGCTGTTTTTT	CASSPRGTGELFF
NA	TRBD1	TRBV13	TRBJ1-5	TGTGCCAGCAGACAACAGGGGGACAATCAGCCCCAGCATTTT	CASRQQGDNQPQHF